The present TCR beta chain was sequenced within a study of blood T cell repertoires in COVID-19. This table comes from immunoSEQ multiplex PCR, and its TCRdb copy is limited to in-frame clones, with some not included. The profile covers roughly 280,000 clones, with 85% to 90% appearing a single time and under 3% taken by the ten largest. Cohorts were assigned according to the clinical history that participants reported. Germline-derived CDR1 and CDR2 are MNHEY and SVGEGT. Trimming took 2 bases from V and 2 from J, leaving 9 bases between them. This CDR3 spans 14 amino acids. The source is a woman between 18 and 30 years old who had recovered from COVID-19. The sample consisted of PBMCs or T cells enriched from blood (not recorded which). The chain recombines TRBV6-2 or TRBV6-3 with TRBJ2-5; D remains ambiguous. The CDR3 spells CASSYLYRQETQYF. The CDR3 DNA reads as TGTGCCAGCAGTTACCTGTACCGGCAAGAGACCCAGTACTTC.